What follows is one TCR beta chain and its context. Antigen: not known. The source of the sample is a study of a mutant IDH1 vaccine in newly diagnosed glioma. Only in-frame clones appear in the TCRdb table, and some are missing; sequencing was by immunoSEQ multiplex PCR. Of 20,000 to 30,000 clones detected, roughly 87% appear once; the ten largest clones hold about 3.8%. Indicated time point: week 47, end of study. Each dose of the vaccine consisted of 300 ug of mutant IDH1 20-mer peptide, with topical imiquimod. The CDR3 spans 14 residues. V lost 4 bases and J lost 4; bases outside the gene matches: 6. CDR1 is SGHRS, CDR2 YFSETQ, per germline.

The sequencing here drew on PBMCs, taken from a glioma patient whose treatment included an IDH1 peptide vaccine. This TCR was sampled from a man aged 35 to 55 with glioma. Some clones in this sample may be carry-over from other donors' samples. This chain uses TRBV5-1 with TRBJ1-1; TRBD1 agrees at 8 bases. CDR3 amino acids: CASSPQGAGTEAFF. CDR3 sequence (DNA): TGCGCCAGCAGCCCCCAGGGGGCAGGCACTGAAGCTTTCTTT. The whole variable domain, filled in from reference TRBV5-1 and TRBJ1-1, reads KAGVTQTPRYLIKTRGQQVTLSCSPISGHRSVSWYQQTPGQGLQFLFEYFSETQRNKGNFPGRFSGRQFSNSRSEMNVSTLELGDSALYLCASSPQGAGTEAFFGQGTRLTVV.